The 8 T cell receptor beta chains presented below share a single source sample, sequenced in a study of blood T cell repertoires in COVID-19 (dated by TCRdb to about 2020). Library prep was done by the immunoSEQ multiplex PCR assay. This immuneACCESS table, as held by TCRdb, lists in-frame sequences with V and J called but not all clones. Of the missing ones, under half trace to an unresolved V gene in checked studies; the others have no known cause. The sample profile shows about 18,000 clones; approximately 88% of them were found once. The ten top clones hold approximately 5% of the sample. Sequences were obtained from PBMCs or T cells enriched from blood (not recorded which). The receptors originated from a woman under 40 who had recovered from COVID-19.

The rearrangement joins TRBV11-2 to TRBJ2-7; 11 bases agree with TRBD1. The V gene end was trimmed by 4 bases and the J gene end by 3 bases; junction bases not matched to a gene: 5. CDR3 length: 15 amino acids. In germline, CDR1 is SGHAT, CDR2 FQNNGV. CDR3 region: CASSSGTGGNYEQYF. In nucleotides, the CDR3 is TGTGCCAGCAGCTCCGGGACAGGGGGGAACTACGAGCAGTACTTC.

The rearrangement links TRBV4-2 to TRBJ1-1; the D gene is possibly TRBD1 (5 bases). CDR3 length: 13 residues. V was clipped by 0 bases and J by 9 bases, with 11 bases between them. CDR1 is LGHNA and CDR2 is YNFKEQ in the germline V gene. Here the CDR3 DNA reads TGTGCCAGCAGCCAAGATCGGGCAGGGAAAGCTTTCTTT. Its protein product is CASSQDRAGKAFF.

The chain uses TRBV20-1 and TRBJ2-1, with D maybe TRBD1 (6 bases). V was shortened by 3 bases and J by 6 bases, with 9 bases between the two germline ends. The CDR3 runs 12 residues. Germline CDR1 and CDR2: DFQATT and SNEGSKA (reference sequence). Written as DNA, the CDR3 is TGCAGTGCTAGTCAGGGGCCCAATGAGCAGTTCTTC. Protein: CSASQGPNEQFF.

The rearrangement joins TRBV7-6 to TRBJ1-4; tentatively, D is TRBD1 (5 bases). Germline values: CDR1 SGHVS, CDR2 FNYEAQ. V was pared by 11 bases and J by 5 bases, with 15 bases between. CDR3 length: 13 amino acids. CDR3 residues: CAVGGIANEKLFF. The DNA for the CDR3 is TGTGCCGTGGGGGGAATCGCCAATGAAAAACTGTTTTTT. Full variable domain (remainder filled in from reference TRBV7-6 and TRBJ1-4): GAGVSQSPRYKVTKRGQDVALRCDPISGHVSLYWYRQALGQGPEFLTYFNYEAQQDKSGLPNDRFSAERPEGSISTLTIQRTEQRDSAMYRCAVGGIANEKLFFGSGTQLSVL.

This clone came up once. The J gene is TRBJ1-2, the V gene TRBV28; 9 nucleotides line up with TRBD1. V dropped 5 bases and J dropped 3; count of bases not matched to a gene: 10. Germline V lookup: CDR1 MDHEN, CDR2 SYDVKM. CDR3 length equals 16 residues. CDR3 DNA sequence: TGTGCCAGCAGTCACCCGGACAGGGGAGTAGACTATGGCTACACCTTC. This translates into CASSHPDRGVDYGYTF.

The V call is TRBV7-7, the J call TRBJ1-5; D not certain. Trimming took off 0 bases at V and 5 bases at J, with 5 bases between the two ends. This CDR3 region has 13 residues. Germline CDR1 and CDR2: SSHAT and FNYEAQ (reference sequence). The CDR3 is CASSLAPDQPQHF. Here the CDR3 DNA reads TGTGCCAGCAGCTTAGCGCCAGATCAGCCCCAGCATTTT.

This clone was seen a single time. The chain couples TRBV4-3 to TRBJ1-2; D call uncertain. The CDR3 loop spans 13 amino acids. Trimming cost V 0 bases and J 8 bases, with 10 bases left between them. Germline assignment: CDR1 LGHNA and CDR2 YSLEER. The CDR3: CASSQEVRRGYTF. The CDR3 coding sequence is TGCGCCAGCAGCCAAGAAGTCAGGCGCGGCTACACCTTC.

The chain combines TRBV7-2 with TRBJ2-3, with D possibly TRBD2 on 5 matching bases. Germline lookup yields CDR1 SGHTA and CDR2 FQGNSA. The length of the CDR3 is 15 residues. V was shortened by 1 base and J by 0 bases, with 8 bases between the two germline ends. The CDR3 bases are TGTGCCAGCAGCTTAGACACGGGGAGCACAGATACGCAGTATTTT. Protein sequence: CASSLDTGSTDTQYF. Drawing the rest from reference TRBV7-2 and TRBJ2-3, the complete variable domain is GAGVSQSPSNKVTEKGKDVELRCDPISGHTALYWYRQSLGQGLEFLIYFQGNSAPDKSGLPSDRFSAERTGGSVSTLTIQRTQQEDSAVYLCASSLDTGSTDTQYFGPGTRLTVL.